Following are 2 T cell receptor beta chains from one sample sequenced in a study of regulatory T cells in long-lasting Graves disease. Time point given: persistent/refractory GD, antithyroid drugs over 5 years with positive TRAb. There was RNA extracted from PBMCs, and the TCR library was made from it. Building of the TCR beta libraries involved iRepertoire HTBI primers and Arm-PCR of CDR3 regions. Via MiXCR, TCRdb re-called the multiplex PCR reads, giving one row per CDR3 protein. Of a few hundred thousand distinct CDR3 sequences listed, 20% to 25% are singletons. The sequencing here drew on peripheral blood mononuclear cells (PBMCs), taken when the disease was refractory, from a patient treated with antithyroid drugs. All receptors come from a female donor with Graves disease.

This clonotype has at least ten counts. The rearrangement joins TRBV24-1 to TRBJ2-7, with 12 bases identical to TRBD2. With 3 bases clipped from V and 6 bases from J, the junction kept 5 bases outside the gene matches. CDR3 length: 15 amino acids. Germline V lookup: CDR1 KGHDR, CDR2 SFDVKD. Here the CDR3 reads CATSDASGREVEQYF. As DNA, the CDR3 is TGTGCCACCAGTGATGCTAGCGGGAGGGAGGTCGAGCAGTACTTC.

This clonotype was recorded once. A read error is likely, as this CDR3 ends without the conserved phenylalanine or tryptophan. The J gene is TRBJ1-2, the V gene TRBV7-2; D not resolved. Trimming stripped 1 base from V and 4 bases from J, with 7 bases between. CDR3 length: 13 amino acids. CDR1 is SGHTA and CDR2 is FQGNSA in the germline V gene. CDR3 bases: TGTGCCAGCAGCTTAGAGGGCCTCTATGGCTACACCCTC. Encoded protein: CASSLEGLYGYTL.